Sequencing of this T cell receptor (beta chain) was carried out in a study of identical twins. Study-wide results and caveats: Out-of-frame alpha sequences common to twins exhibited a surplus of low generation probability.

Comment on this clonotype: What it binds is unknown.

TCRdb reprocessed the 5' RACE reads with MiXCR, giving one entry per CDR3 protein. The repertoire holds hundreds of thousands of distinct CDR3 sequences, with roughly 20% as singletons. The same data also went into a second study, on T cells expressing NK-cell markers. From that paper: Among the eight sequenced donors, seven tested HCMV-seropositive and one tested seronegative. Expanded clones of NKG2C+ T cells had an unclear HCMV specificity.

This TCR was recovered from a young woman in good health. Sequenced: PBMCs.

CDR3 region: CASSYRGRYNEQFF. The CDR3 nucleotides are TGTGCCAGCAGTTACAGGGGACGCTACAATGAGCAGTTCTTC. This chain connects TRBV12-3 or TRBV12-4 to TRBJ2-1; 7 nucleotides agree with TRBD1. Losses at the gene ends were 4 bases for V and 3 bases for J; bases not matched to a gene: 3. This CDR3 is built from 14 residues.